The 21 T cell receptor beta chains in this list originate from one sample, sequenced in a study of blood T cell repertoires in COVID-19. The repertoire was sequenced with immunoSEQ multiplex PCR; TCRdb's copy has only in-frame clones and lacks some. Found here are 250,000 to 300,000 clones, just over 85% of them singletons; the top ten hold around 16%. The sample was PBMCs or T cells enriched from blood (not recorded which). The receptors stem from a man aged 18 to 29 who had recovered from COVID-19.

This sequence joins TRBV6-5 and TRBJ1-6; D is unresolved. The germline V gene encodes CDR1 MNHEY and CDR2 SVGAGI. Trimming took 6 bases from V and 7 from J, leaving 16 bases between them. The CDR3 is 15 residues long. CDR3 protein: CASSPLSGFNSPLHF. CDR3 in DNA: TGTGCCAGCAGCCCCCTCTCAGGTTTCAATTCACCCCTCCACTTT.

The V and J genes are TRBV5-8 and TRBJ2-7, with TRBD1 matching 8 bases. Trimming took 4 bases from V and 4 from J; bases not matched to a gene: 1. CDR1 is SGHTS, CDR2 YDEGEE, per germline. The CDR3 sequence is 12 residues long. CDR3 amino acids: CASSRTGYEQYF. In DNA form, the CDR3 reads TGTGCCAGCAGCAGGACAGGGTACGAGCAGTACTTC. Filled out from reference TRBV5-8 and TRBJ2-7, the complete variable domain reads EAGVTQSPTHLIKTRGQQATLRCSPISGHTSVYWYQQALGLGLQFLLWYDEGEERNRGNFPPRFSGRQFPNYSSELNVNALELEDSALYLCASSRTGYEQYFGPGTRLTVT.

The CDR3 region has the DNA TGTGCCACCAGTCCCGGGACAGGGGTAACTAATGAAAAACTGTTTTTT. Translating gives CATSPGTGVTNEKLFF. The chain uses TRBV24-1 and TRBJ1-4; 10 bases match TRBD1. There are 16 residues in the CDR3. Trimming removed 6 bases from V and 1 base from J; junction bases left unmatched: 4. CDR1 and CDR2 (germline): KGHDR, SFDVKD.

The gene calls are TRBV7-6 and TRBJ1-1, with TRBD1 matching over 10 bases. Germline CDR1 reads SGHVS; CDR2 reads FNYEAQ. The CDR3 extends over 15 amino acids. V was clipped by 5 bases and J by 4 bases; unmatched bases: 7. In DNA form, the CDR3 reads TGTGCCAGCAGCCTAGGGACAGGGGCCTCCACTGAAGCTTTCTTT. Its translation: CASSLGTGASTEAFF.

The chain's CDR3 is CAWRGGGWYEQYF. CDR3 in DNA: TGTGCCTGGAGAGGGGGGGGATGGTACGAGCAGTACTTC. The chain couples TRBV30 to TRBJ2-7; perhaps TRBD2 as D (7 bases). V gave up 3 bases and J gave up 4 bases, with 13 bases separating them. CDR3 length: 13 residues. From germline, CDR1 is GTSNPN and CDR2 SVGIG (reference sequence).

The chain recombines TRBV28 with TRBJ2-2; possibly TRBD2 for D (6 bases). V lost 6 bases to trimming and J lost 7 bases, with 12 bases between them. Germline lookup yields CDR1 MDHEN and CDR2 SYDVKM. This CDR3 spans 13 amino acids. CDR3 in amino acids: CASRSGGLGELFF. Here the CDR3 DNA reads TGTGCCAGCAGGTCTGGGGGACTCGGGGAGCTGTTTTTT.

V is TRBV28 and J is TRBJ1-2, with TRBD1 as a possible D gene (5 bases). The germline V gene encodes CDR1 MDHEN and CDR2 SYDVKM. V was clipped by 6 bases and J by 1 base, with 12 bases between them. This CDR3 has 14 amino acids. The CDR3 coding sequence is TGTGCCAGCAGCCCGACAGCAATTAACTATGGCTACACCTTC. Its translation: CASSPTAINYGYTF.

The chain uses TRBV3-1 (or the pseudogene TRBV3-2) and TRBJ2-1; TRBD2 matches 9 bases. CDR1 LGHDT and CDR2 YNNKEL come from the germline V gene (reference sequence). The V segment lost 8 bases and the J segment 0 bases; nucleotides outside the gene matches: 2. There are 14 residues in the CDR3. The CDR3 protein is CASVSGSSYNEQFF. The CDR3 region has the DNA TGTGCCAGCGTTAGCGGGAGCTCCTACAATGAGCAGTTCTTC.

The V and J genes are TRBV7-2 and TRBJ1-1, with D perhaps TRBD1 (5 bases). The ends were cut back, 4 bases at V and 3 bases at J, with 12 bases in the middle. CDR1 and CDR2 from the germline V gene are SGHTA and FQGNSA. The CDR3 has 14 residues. CDR3 sequence: CASSSSGGHTEAFF. The CDR3 nucleotides read TGTGCCAGCAGCTCCTCCGGGGGACACACTGAAGCTTTCTTT.

This clone was counted between two and nine times. This chain links TRBV5-6 with TRBJ2-1; D perhaps matches TRBD2 (6 bases). The germline V gene has CDR1 SGHDT and CDR2 YYEEEE. The germline V and J ends were trimmed by 2 bases and 5 bases, with 14 bases remaining between them. The length of the CDR3 is 15 residues. The CDR3 nucleotides are TGTGCCAGCAGCTTTACTAATAGCGGACACAATGAGCAGTTCTTC. It encodes CASSFTNSGHNEQFF.

The chain employs TRBV5-1 and TRBJ2-6, with a possible D match to TRBD1 (6 bases). Germline V gives CDR1 SGHRS, CDR2 YFSETQ. The germline V and J ends were trimmed by 2 bases and 2 bases, with 8 bases remaining between them. The CDR3 loop spans 15 amino acids. CDR3 sequence reads: CASSFRTAGANVLTF. The CDR3 nucleotides are TGCGCCAGCAGCTTCCGGACAGCTGGGGCCAACGTCCTGACTTTC.

The chain joins TRBV10-2 to TRBJ1-3, with 9 bases lining up with TRBD1. There are 14 residues in the CDR3. The trim removed 7 bases at V and 4 bases at J, leaving 5 bases unmatched. Germline V lookup: CDR1 WSHSY, CDR2 SAAADI. DNA for the CDR3: TGCGCCAGCATGAGTACAGGGGGCGGAAACACCATATATTTT. This encodes CASMSTGGGNTIYF.

The chain uses TRBV5-1 and TRBJ2-5; 10 bases are shared with TRBD1. V gave up 4 bases and J gave up 5 bases; unmatched junction bases: 2. Germline V lookup: CDR1 SGHRS, CDR2 YFSETQ. There are 13 residues in the CDR3. CDR3: CASSADRGETQYF. As DNA, the CDR3 is TGCGCCAGCAGCGCGGACAGGGGGGAGACCCAGTACTTC.

V and J are TRBV2 and TRBJ1-3, with D unresolved. This CDR3 region has 17 residues. Germline CDR1 reads SNHLY; CDR2 reads FYNNEI. V was cut by 5 bases and J by 2 bases, with 19 bases left in between. Here the CDR3 reads CASSFTGVLDPGNTIYF. The CDR3 region has the DNA TGTGCCAGCAGTTTCACCGGGGTCCTAGATCCTGGAAACACCATATATTTT.

The chain uses TRBV7-2 and TRBJ1-2, with 8 bases fitting TRBD1. CDR3 length: 14 residues. The junction had 7 bases not matched to a gene; V was cut back by 4 bases and J by 6 bases. Germline V gene sequence: CDR1 SGHTA, CDR2 FQGNSA. CDR3 nucleotide sequence: TGTGCCAGCAGCTACAGGACAGGGAATAATGGCTACACCTTC. Translating gives CASSYRTGNNGYTF.

In its sample, this clone was seen a few times. The rearrangement joins TRBV6-5 to TRBJ1-1; D gene unclear. The CDR3 loop spans 15 amino acids. V was pared by 5 bases and J by 6 bases, with 19 bases between. Germline loops: CDR1 MNHEY, CDR2 SVGAGI. The CDR3 spells CASSRQSGGIAEAFF. The CDR3 DNA reads TGTGCCAGCAGTCGTCAGTCCGGCGGTATCGCTGAAGCTTTCTTT.

The rearrangement joins TRBV7-3 to TRBJ2-1; 13 bases are a match to TRBD2. Losses at the gene ends were 4 bases for V and 4 bases for J; bases not matched to a gene: 1. The CDR3 consists of 15 residues. Germline CDR1 and CDR2: SGHTA and FQGTGA. CDR3 sequence (DNA): TGTGCCAGCAGCTGGACTAGCGGGAGTTACAATGAGCAGTTCTTC. Amino acids: CASSWTSGSYNEQFF.

This clone was detected once. The V call is TRBV7-8, the J call TRBJ2-1, with 8 bases fitting TRBD2. Germline-derived CDR1 and CDR2 are SGHVS and FQNEAQ. There are 16 residues in the CDR3. The J segment lost 4 bases and the V segment lost 6 bases, leaving 11 bases of the junction unmatched. CDR3 loop: CASRAGRLALYNEQFF. The CDR3 region has the DNA TGTGCCAGCAGGGCTGGAAGACTAGCGCTATACAATGAGCAGTTCTTC.

The chain combines TRBV4-1 with TRBJ1-5, with 10 bases fitting TRBD1. CDR3 length equals 16 residues. CDR1 is MGHRA, CDR2 YSYEKL, per germline. The V and J ends lost 3 bases and 5 bases, in that order; junction bases with no gene match: 7. CDR3 in DNA: TGCGCCAGCAGCCAGACGACAGGGGGCGGTTATCAGCCCCAGCATTTT. Translating gives CASSQTTGGGYQPQHF.

A few counts support this clone. V and J are TRBV7-2 and TRBJ2-4, with TRBD2 as a possible D gene (6 bases). The CDR3 has 13 amino acids. Trimming took off 4 bases at V and 7 bases at J, with 11 bases between the two ends. CDR1 and CDR2 from the germline V gene are SGHTA and FQGNSA. The CDR3 here is CASSSGGDNIQYF. CDR3 DNA sequence: TGTGCCAGCAGCTCGGGCGGGGATAACATTCAGTACTTC. Supplemented by reference TRBV7-2 and TRBJ2-4, the full variable domain reads GAGVSQSPSNKVTEKGKDVELRCDPISGHTALYWYRQSLGQGLEFLIYFQGNSAPDKSGLPSDRFSAERTGGSVSTLTIQRTQQEDSAVYLCASSSGGDNIQYFGAGTRLSVL.

This sequence joins TRBV14 and TRBJ1-1; no firm D call. This CDR3 has 17 residues. Trimming pared 4 bases from V and 1 base from J, leaving 19 bases between. The V gene's germline CDR1 is SGHDN and CDR2 FVKESK. The CDR3 DNA sequence: TGTGCCAGCAGCCTCCGTTCCGGGATTGAGAGGAACACTGAAGCTTTCTTT. Encoded protein: CASSLRSGIERNTEAFF.